One and the same sample provided the 9 T cell receptor beta chains below, sequenced in a study of T-cell memory formation after mild COVID-19. TCRdb re-derived calls from the 5' RACE reads in MiXCR, one entry per CDR3 protein. The sample carries about 360,000 distinct CDR3 sequences, around 15% recorded once. Input material: PBMCs or a T cell subset sorted from them (not recorded which). Source of these receptors: a man aged 18 to 29 who had mild COVID-19 (a few samples of this study predate the infection). Cell type and time point are not known.

This clonotype has more than one count but fewer than ten. This rearrangement joins TRBV7-2 to TRBJ2-3, with unresolved D. Looked up from germline, CDR1 is SGHTA and CDR2 is FQGNSA. Trimming pared 2 bases from V and 3 bases from J, leaving 12 bases between. The CDR3 loop spans 15 amino acids. The chain's CDR3 is CASSLRRVSTDTQYF. The CDR3 DNA sequence: TGTGCCAGCAGCTTAAGAAGGGTTTCGACAGATACGCAGTATTTT.

A few counts support this clonotype. The V call is TRBV9, the J call TRBJ2-3; TRBD2 matches at 9 bases. Trimming cost V 0 bases and J 1 base; bases outside gene matches: 0. CDR3 length equals 15 residues. The germline gives CDR1 SGDLS, CDR2 YYNGEE. The CDR3 loop reads CASSVVAGGTDTQYF. The CDR3 DNA reads as TGTGCCAGCAGCGTAGTAGCGGGGGGCACAGATACGCAGTATTTT.

This clonotype has a count of ten or more. V is TRBV4-3 and J is TRBJ1-2, with a weak D call TRBD1 (6 bases). The V gene lost 5 bases and the J gene lost 4 bases, with 17 bases spanning the gap. Germline V gene lookup returns CDR1 LGHNA and CDR2 YSLEER. This CDR3 is 15 amino acids long. CDR3 in DNA: TGCGCCAGCAGCGACGACCTGGGGGCCCTCTATGGCTACACCTTC. Its protein product is CASSDDLGALYGYTF.

This clonotype occurred many times. The chain joins TRBV6-1 to TRBJ1-5, with a possible D match to TRBD1 (6 bases). V dropped 6 bases and J dropped 7 bases, with 16 bases sitting between them. This CDR3 region has 14 residues. From germline, CDR1 is MNHNS and CDR2 SASEGT. The CDR3 loop reads CASRGGGSWQPQHF. The CDR3 bases are TGTGCCAGCAGAGGGGGGGGGTCGTGGCAGCCCCAGCATTTT.

V gene TRBV20-1 combines with J gene TRBJ2-2; 12 nucleotides agree with TRBD2. Trimming cost V 4 bases and J 6 bases; bases outside gene matches: 0. The CDR3 sequence is 13 residues long. Germline V gene sequence: CDR1 DFQATT, CDR2 SNEGSKA (reference sequence). CDR3 sequence: CSATSGGAGELFF. DNA for the CDR3: TGCAGTGCTACTAGCGGGGGGGCCGGGGAGCTGTTTTTT.

The chain links TRBV5-1 to TRBJ2-1, with 7 bases lining up with TRBD2. Per germline, CDR1 SGHRS and CDR2 YFSETQ. The V gene end was trimmed by 2 bases and the J gene end by 0 bases; junction bases not matched to a gene: 5. The CDR3 is made up of 16 amino acids. CDR3 amino acids: CASSFQGLGSYNEQFF. As DNA, the CDR3 is TGCGCCAGCAGCTTCCAAGGACTAGGCTCCTACAATGAGCAGTTCTTC.

This clonotype was seen many times. The V gene is TRBV20-1, the J gene TRBJ2-3, with 9 bases lining up with TRBD1. Trimming took 6 bases from V and 0 from J; bases not matched to a gene: 13. Germline V gives CDR1 DFQATT, CDR2 SNEGSKA (reference sequence). CDR3 length equals 17 residues. CDR3 in DNA: TGCAGTGCGACTCCGGGACAGGGAATTTCTAGCACAGATACGCAGTATTTT. It translates to CSATPGQGISSTDTQYF.

A few counts support this clonotype. V gene TRBV10-3 combines with J gene TRBJ2-7; tentative D call: TRBD2 (6 bases). The V gene lost 2 bases and the J gene lost 7 bases, with 12 bases spanning the gap. CDR1 and CDR2 from the germline V gene are ENHRY and SYGVKD. This CDR3 contains 13 residues. The CDR3 sequence is CAISEAAAGEQYF. The CDR3 bases are TGTGCCATCAGTGAGGCGGCGGCGGGGGAGCAGTACTTC.

Only a few counts were recorded for this clonotype. The genes are TRBV5-4 and TRBJ2-3, with 10 bases aligning to TRBD2. CDR1 SGHNT and CDR2 YYREEE come from the germline V gene (reference sequence). The CDR3 is 14 residues long. Trimming removed 3 bases from V and 7 bases from J; junction bases left unmatched: 5. The CDR3: CASSYSGGANTQYF. In DNA, the CDR3 is TGTGCCAGCAGCTACAGCGGGGGGGCTAATACGCAGTATTTT.